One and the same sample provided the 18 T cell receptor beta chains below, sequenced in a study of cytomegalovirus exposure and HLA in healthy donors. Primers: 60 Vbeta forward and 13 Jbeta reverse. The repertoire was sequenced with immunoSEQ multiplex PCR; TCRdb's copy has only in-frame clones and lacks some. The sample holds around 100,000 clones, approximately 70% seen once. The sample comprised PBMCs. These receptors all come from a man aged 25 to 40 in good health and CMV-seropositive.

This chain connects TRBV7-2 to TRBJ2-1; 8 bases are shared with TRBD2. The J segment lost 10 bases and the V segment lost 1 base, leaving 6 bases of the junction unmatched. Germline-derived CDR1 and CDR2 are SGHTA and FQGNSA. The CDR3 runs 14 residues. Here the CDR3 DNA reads TGTGCCAGCAGCTTAGACGGGGGGGGGAGGGAGCAGTTCTTC. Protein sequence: CASSLDGGGREQFF.

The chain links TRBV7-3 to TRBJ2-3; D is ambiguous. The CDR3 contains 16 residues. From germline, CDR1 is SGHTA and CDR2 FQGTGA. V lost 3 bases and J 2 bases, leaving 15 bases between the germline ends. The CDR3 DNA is TGTGCCAGCAGCTTGGTTCGGCAGGTGAACACAGATACGCAGTATTTT. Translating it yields CASSLVRQVNTDTQYF.

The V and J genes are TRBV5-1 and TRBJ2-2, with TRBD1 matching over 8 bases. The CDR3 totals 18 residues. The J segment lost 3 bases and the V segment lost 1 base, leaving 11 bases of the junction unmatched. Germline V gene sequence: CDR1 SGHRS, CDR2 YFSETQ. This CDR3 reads CASSLPQGARVDTGELFF. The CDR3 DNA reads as TGCGCCAGCAGCTTGCCCCAGGGGGCACGGGTGGACACCGGGGAGCTGTTTTTT.

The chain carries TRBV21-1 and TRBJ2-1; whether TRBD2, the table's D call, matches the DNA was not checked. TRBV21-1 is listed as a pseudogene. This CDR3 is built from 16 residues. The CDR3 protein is CASSTQREGRFNEQFF. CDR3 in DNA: TGTGCCAGCAGCACCCAGCGGGAGGGCCGCTTCAATGAGCAGTTCTTC.

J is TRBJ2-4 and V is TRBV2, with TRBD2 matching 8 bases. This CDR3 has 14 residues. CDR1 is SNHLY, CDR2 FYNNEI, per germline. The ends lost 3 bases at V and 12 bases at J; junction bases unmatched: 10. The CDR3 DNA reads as TGTGCCAGCAGTGATCTAGCGGGTTATGGCAGTCAGTACTTC. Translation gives CASSDLAGYGSQYF.

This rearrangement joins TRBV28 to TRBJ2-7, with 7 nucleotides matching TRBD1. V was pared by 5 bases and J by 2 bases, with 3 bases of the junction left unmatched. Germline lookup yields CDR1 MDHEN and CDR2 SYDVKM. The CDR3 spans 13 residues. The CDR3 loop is CASSDRAPYEQYV. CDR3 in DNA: TGTGCCAGCAGTGACAGGGCCCCCTACGAGCAGTACGTC.

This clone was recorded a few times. The CDR3 nucleotides are TGTGCCAGCACTCTAGCGGGAGAGACCGGGGAGCTGTTTTTT. Translating gives CASTLAGETGELFF. This chain joins TRBV7-6 and TRBJ2-2; 10 nucleotides line up with TRBD2. CDR1 is SGHVS, CDR2 FNYEAQ, per germline. The CDR3 loop spans 14 amino acids. V lost 7 bases and J lost 5; bases outside the gene matches: 4. The variable domain in full, with the rest retrieved from reference TRBV7-6 and TRBJ2-2, is GAGVSQSPRYKVTKRGQDVALRCDPISGHVSLYWYRQALGQGPEFLTYFNYEAQQDKSGLPNDRFSAERPEGSISTLTIQRTEQRDSAMYRCASTLAGETGELFFGEGSRLTVL.

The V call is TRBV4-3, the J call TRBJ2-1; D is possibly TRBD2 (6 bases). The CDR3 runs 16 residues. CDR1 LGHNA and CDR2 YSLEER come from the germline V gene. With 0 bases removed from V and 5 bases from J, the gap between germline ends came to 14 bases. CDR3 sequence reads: CASSQEAGGNHNEQFF. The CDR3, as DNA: TGCGCCAGCAGCCAAGAAGCCGGGGGAAACCACAATGAGCAGTTCTTC.

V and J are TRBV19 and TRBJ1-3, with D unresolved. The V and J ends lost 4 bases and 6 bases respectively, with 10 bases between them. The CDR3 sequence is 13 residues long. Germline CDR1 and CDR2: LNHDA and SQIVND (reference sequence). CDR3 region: CASSRDLLNTIYF. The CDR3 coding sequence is TGTGCCAGTAGTAGAGATCTACTAAACACCATATATTTT.

In DNA, the CDR3 is TGTGCCAGCAGCTTAGGACTGAACAATGAGCAGTTCTTC. Its protein product is CASSLGLNNEQFF. This chain links TRBV7-9 with TRBJ2-1; no definite D call. The CDR3 is made up of 13 amino acids. Trimming removed 1 base at V and 5 bases at J, with 6 bases between. The germline gives CDR1 SEHNR, CDR2 FQNEAQ (reference sequence).

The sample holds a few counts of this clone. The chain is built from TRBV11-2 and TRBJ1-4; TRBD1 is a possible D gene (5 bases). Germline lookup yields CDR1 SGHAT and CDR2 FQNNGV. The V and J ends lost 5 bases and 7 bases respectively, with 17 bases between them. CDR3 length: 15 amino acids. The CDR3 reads CASSRPWGTGEKLFF. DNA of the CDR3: TGTGCCAGCAGCCGACCTTGGGGAACAGGTGAAAAACTGTTTTTT.

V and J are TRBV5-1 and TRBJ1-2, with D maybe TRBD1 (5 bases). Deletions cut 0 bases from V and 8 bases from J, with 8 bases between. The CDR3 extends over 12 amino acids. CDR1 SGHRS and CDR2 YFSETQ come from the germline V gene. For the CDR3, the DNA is TGCGCCAGCAGCTTGGCGGGGGAGGGCTACACCTTC. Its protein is CASSLAGEGYTF.

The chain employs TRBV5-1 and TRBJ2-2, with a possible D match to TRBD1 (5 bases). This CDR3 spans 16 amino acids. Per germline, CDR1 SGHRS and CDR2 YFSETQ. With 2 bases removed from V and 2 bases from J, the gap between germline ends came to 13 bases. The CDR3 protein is CASSFYRLRNTGELFF. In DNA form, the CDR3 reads TGCGCCAGCAGCTTCTACAGGTTACGAAACACCGGGGAGCTGTTTTTT.

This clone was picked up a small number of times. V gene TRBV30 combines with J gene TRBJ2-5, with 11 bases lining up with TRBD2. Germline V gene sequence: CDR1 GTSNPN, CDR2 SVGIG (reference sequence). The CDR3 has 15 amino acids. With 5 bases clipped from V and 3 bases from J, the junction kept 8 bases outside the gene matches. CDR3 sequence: CAWGKMGLAEETQYF. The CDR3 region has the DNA TGTGCCTGGGGCAAGATGGGACTAGCGGAAGAGACCCAGTACTTC.

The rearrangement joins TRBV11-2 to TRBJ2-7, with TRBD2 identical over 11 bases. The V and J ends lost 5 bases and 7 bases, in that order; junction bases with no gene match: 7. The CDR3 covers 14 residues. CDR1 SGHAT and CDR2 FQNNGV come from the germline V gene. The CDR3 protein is CASSLPGLAEEQYF. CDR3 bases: TGTGCCAGCAGCCTTCCGGGACTAGCGGAAGAGCAGTACTTC.

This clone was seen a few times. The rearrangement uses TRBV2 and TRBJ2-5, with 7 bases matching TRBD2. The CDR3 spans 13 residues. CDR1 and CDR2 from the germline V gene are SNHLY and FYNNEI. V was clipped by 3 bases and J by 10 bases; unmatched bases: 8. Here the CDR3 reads CASSEERGGDQYF. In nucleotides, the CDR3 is TGTGCCAGCAGTGAGGAGCGGGGAGGGGACCAGTACTTC.

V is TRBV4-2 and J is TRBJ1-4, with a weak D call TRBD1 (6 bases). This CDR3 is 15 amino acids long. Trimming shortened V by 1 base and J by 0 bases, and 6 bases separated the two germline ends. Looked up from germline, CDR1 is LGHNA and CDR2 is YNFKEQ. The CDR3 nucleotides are TGTGCCAGCAGCCAAGCAGGGGCAACTAATGAAAAACTGTTTTTT. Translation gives CASSQAGATNEKLFF.

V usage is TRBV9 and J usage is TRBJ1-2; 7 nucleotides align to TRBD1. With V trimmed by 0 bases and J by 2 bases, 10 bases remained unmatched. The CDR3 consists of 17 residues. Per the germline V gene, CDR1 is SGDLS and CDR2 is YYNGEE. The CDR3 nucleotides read TGTGCCAGCAGCGTAGGGGGTTGGGGCAGGGGGAACTATGGCTACACCTTC. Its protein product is CASSVGGWGRGNYGYTF.